This T cell receptor beta chain derives from a study of CD8 T cells in Susac syndrome. TCR beta sequencing covered blood CD8+ and CD4+ T cells. About 0.45 to 1 ug RNA was reverse transcribed with random hexamers. An immunoSEQ multiplex PCR amplified TCR beta CDR3 over 54 Vbeta and 13 Jbeta. Each CDR3 protein gets one entry after TCRdb re-called the immunoSEQ multiplex PCR reads with MiXCR. The sample lists 150,000 to 200,000 distinct CDR3 sequences, around 95% seen once, with around 0.14% in the top ten. The V gene's germline CDR1 is SQVTM and CDR2 ANQGSEA. This CDR3 has 17 residues. V lost 8 bases to trimming and J lost 3 bases; unmatched junction nucleotides: 16.

The sample comprised CD4+ T cells from PBMCs. The TCR originated in a human donor in good health. The J gene is TRBJ1-1, the V gene TRBV29-1; TRBD1 matches 12 bases. This CDR3 reads CSCPILPGQGADTEAFF. In DNA, the CDR3 is TGCAGCTGCCCGATTTTACCGGGACAGGGGGCGGACACTGAAGCTTTCTTT.